These 18 T cell receptor beta chains came from one sample sequenced in a study of blood T cells in healthy people across ages. Primers used in a second PCR of roughly 7 to 11 cycles were a sample-barcoded 5' primer and a J-beta primer mix. Each CDR3 protein is one row after TCRdb ran MiXCR on the 5' RACE reads. Of 650,000 to 900,000 distinct CDR3 sequences in the sample, around two thirds were seen once. The sequenced sample consisted of blood. Every receptor here comes from a young man in good health.

J is TRBJ1-5 and V is TRBV4-3, with D perhaps matching TRBD1 (6 bases). V lost 0 bases, J lost 2 bases, and 14 bases lay in between. Germline V CDR1 and CDR2: LGHNA, YSLEER. The CDR3 has 17 amino acids. This CDR3 is CASSQEVRGFGNQPQHF. Written as DNA, the CDR3 is TGCGCCAGCAGCCAAGAAGTCAGGGGCTTCGGCAATCAGCCCCAGCATTTT.

The chain joins TRBV29-1 to TRBJ2-1; 11 nucleotides agree with TRBD2. Looked up from germline, CDR1 is SQVTM and CDR2 is ANQGSEA. This CDR3 has 13 amino acids. Trimming took 6 bases from V and 10 from J; bases not matched to a gene: 8. This chain's CDR3 is CSVPGLAVLEQFF. The CDR3 nucleotides are TGCAGCGTGCCGGGACTAGCGGTTTTGGAGCAGTTCTTC.

The J gene is TRBJ1-5, the V gene TRBV10-3; no clear D gene. There are 12 residues in the CDR3. V lost 7 bases to trimming and J lost 6 bases, with 10 bases between them. The V gene's germline CDR1 is ENHRY and CDR2 SYGVKD. This CDR3 reads CAITLLGQPQHF. DNA of the CDR3: TGTGCCATCACTCTTTTGGGTCAGCCCCAGCATTTT.

This chain links TRBV29-1 with TRBJ2-3; D remains unclear. V gave up 3 bases and J gave up 2 bases, with 9 bases separating them. From germline, CDR1 is SQVTM and CDR2 ANQGSEA. The CDR3 has 13 residues. Here the CDR3 reads CSVEAEATDTQYF. CDR3 nucleotide sequence: TGCAGCGTTGAGGCAGAAGCCACAGATACGCAGTATTTT.

This clonotype showed up just a few times. CDR3 sequence: CAISPQGAAEGYTF. CDR3 nucleotide sequence: TGTGCCATCAGTCCACAGGGGGCGGCGGAAGGCTACACCTTC. V and J are TRBV10-3 and TRBJ1-2; the match to TRBD1 covers 9 bases. Trimming removed 5 bases from V and 8 bases from J; junction bases left unmatched: 9. The CDR3 runs 14 residues. CDR1 and CDR2 from the germline V gene are ENHRY and SYGVKD.

This clonotype was recorded a few times. This sequence joins TRBV14 and TRBJ2-3, with 8 bases matching TRBD1. CDR3 size: 18 residues. Germline CDR1 is SGHDN and CDR2 is FVKESK. Losses at the gene ends were 1 base for V and 0 bases for J; bases not matched to a gene: 9. The CDR3 region is CASSQVVGQGLSTDTQYF. The DNA of the CDR3 is TGTGCCAGCAGCCAAGTTGTCGGACAGGGCCTTAGCACAGATACGCAGTATTTT.

Only one count was recorded for this clonotype. The V call is TRBV20-1, the J call TRBJ2-1; a weak D match, TRBD2 (7 bases). Germline V CDR1 and CDR2: DFQATT, SNEGSKA (reference sequence). This CDR3 is 11 amino acids long. CDR3 protein: CRGRGDNEQFF. Written as DNA, the CDR3 is TGCAGGGGGAGGGGGGACAATGAGCAGTTCTTC.

The chain recombines TRBV28 with TRBJ2-5, with a possible D match to TRBD1 (5 bases). Between the trimmed V and J ends, which lost 5 bases and 5 bases, there was a span of 15 bases. Germline CDR1 is MDHEN and CDR2 is SYDVKM. The CDR3 runs to 14 residues. The CDR3 DNA follows: TGTGCCAGCAGTCCATTACAGGTGTGGGAGACCCAGTACTTC. Protein: CASSPLQVWETQYF.

This clonotype was recorded at least ten times. The genes are TRBV3-1 and TRBJ2-7; D perhaps matches TRBD1 (6 bases). Trimming took 4 bases from V and 6 from J, leaving 13 bases between them. The length of the CDR3 is 13 residues. Germline CDR1 LGHDT, CDR2 YNNKEL (reference sequence). CDR3 loop: CASSLGRGGEQYF. In DNA, the CDR3 is TGTGCCAGCAGCCTAGGCAGGGGTGGCGAGCAGTACTTC.

Concerning this clonotype: One end of the junction does not line up with germline, which may come from a read error. The chain carries TRBV11-2 and TRBJ2-6; tentatively, D is TRBD1 or TRBD2 (6 bases each). This CDR3 region has 14 residues. Looked up from germline, CDR1 is SGHAT and CDR2 is FQNNGV. Here the CDR3 reads CASSLRRGANVLNF. CDR3 nucleotide sequence: TGTGCCAGCAGCTTGAGAAGGGGGGCCAACGTCCTGAATTTC.

V and J are TRBV9 and TRBJ2-7, with a weak D call TRBD2 (6 bases). This CDR3 has 17 residues. Looked up from germline, CDR1 is SGDLS and CDR2 is YYNGEE. The V gene lost 4 bases and the J gene lost 0 bases, with 20 bases spanning the gap. The CDR3 DNA reads as TGTGCCAGCAGCCTAGCGATCGGGGGAATTAGCTCCTACGAGCAGTACTTC. Translation: CASSLAIGGISSYEQYF.

With respect to this clonotype: A junction end diverges from the germline sequence, so it may reflect a read error. The rearrangement uses TRBV10-3 and TRBJ2-7; tentatively, D is TRBD1 (6 bases). The CDR3 sequence is 12 residues long. In germline, CDR1 is ENHRY, CDR2 SYGVKD. DNA of the CDR3: TGTGCCATCTCCCAGGGGCTCTACGAGCAGTACTTT. The encoded protein is CAISQGLYEQYF.

This clonotype showed up many times. The V gene is TRBV6-6, the J gene TRBJ2-2; D possibly corresponds to TRBD1 (5 bases). This CDR3 spans 14 amino acids. V shed 5 bases and J shed 3 bases, with 10 bases lying between them. The germline CDR1 and CDR2 sequences are MNHNY and SVGAGI (reference sequence). The CDR3 DNA follows: TGTGCCAGCAGTCCCGGACAACACACCGGGGAGCTGTTTTTT. Translated: CASSPGQHTGELFF.

This clonotype has only a few counts. The chain recombines TRBV4-3 with TRBJ2-3; possible D gene TRBD2, 5 bases. The length of the CDR3 is 16 residues. Trimming left V 0 bases short and J 2 bases short, with 12 bases between. Germline V gives CDR1 LGHNA, CDR2 YSLEER. CDR3 in amino acids: CASSQDPGSYTDTQYF. As DNA, the CDR3 is TGCGCCAGCAGCCAAGATCCGGGGAGCTACACAGATACGCAGTATTTT.

The gene calls are TRBV9 and TRBJ1-2; D gene uncertain. Trimming pared 0 bases from V and 4 bases from J, leaving 10 bases between. Germline V CDR1 and CDR2: SGDLS, YYNGEE. There are 14 residues in the CDR3. CDR3 nucleotide sequence: TGTGCCAGCAGCGTAGGCCCCCAGGCCTATGGCTACACCTTC. This translates into CASSVGPQAYGYTF.

The chain combines TRBV20-1 with TRBJ2-1; TRBD2 matches 9 bases. CDR3 length: 13 residues. Germline values: CDR1 DFQATT, CDR2 SNEGSKA (reference sequence). Trimming removed 6 bases from V and 6 bases from J; junction bases left unmatched: 6. The CDR3 sequence is CSAAGGHGNEQFF. CDR3 coding DNA: TGCAGTGCCGCGGGGGGGCATGGCAATGAGCAGTTCTTC.

This clonotype is a singleton in its sample. CDR3 sequence: CSARLVKGQGLGNTIYF. Here the CDR3 DNA reads TGCAGTGCTAGATTGGTGAAAGGACAGGGCCTCGGAAACACCATATATTTT. The chain combines TRBV20-1 with TRBJ1-3; 8 bases line up with TRBD1. This CDR3 comprises 17 residues. The ends lost 2 bases at V and 4 bases at J; junction bases unmatched: 13. Germline V gene sequence: CDR1 DFQATT, CDR2 SNEGSKA (reference sequence).

This rearrangement joins TRBV6-5 to TRBJ2-5; D perhaps matches TRBD2 (5 bases). Germline V lookup: CDR1 MNHEY, CDR2 SVGAGI. V was shortened by 2 bases and J by 11 bases, with 12 bases between the two germline ends. CDR3 size: 12 residues. CDR3 bases: TGTGCCAGCAGTTACCGGGGAAATGAGCAGTACTTC. It codes for CASSYRGNEQYF.